The entry below gives a single T cell receptor beta chain sequence along with its context. This entry belongs to a study of blood T cell repertoires in COVID-19. Overall study: Some COVID-19 samples were acute and others convalescent; all came from the United States, Italy and Spain.

Measured with immunoSEQ multiplex PCR; TCRdb has only the in-frame clones, and not every one. The data show 100,000 to 150,000 clones, around 89% seen once. The source of this sequence is a man aged 45-65 years with active or convalescent COVID-19. Sequences were obtained from peripheral blood.

CDR3 residues: CAINSSGANVLTF. The CDR3 nucleotides read TGTGCCATCAATAGCTCTGGGGCCAACGTCCTGACTTTC. The chain carries TRBV7-9 and TRBJ2-6; D call uncertain. V was shortened by 10 bases and J by 0 bases, with 7 bases between the two germline ends. The CDR3 spans 13 residues. The V gene's germline CDR1 is SEHNR and CDR2 FQNEAQ (reference sequence).